The 23 T cell receptor beta chains in this list originate from one sample, sequenced in a study of tumor-infiltrating lymphocytes in primary liver carcinoma. Both RNA and DNA were isolated together from roughly 20-30 mg of bulk tissue that had not been sorted. Reverse transcription of about 0.5 ug total RNA with a constant-region primer produced TCR beta cDNA. Investigators got TCR beta libraries out of three nested multiplex PCR rounds, done with slightly modified ARM-PCR. The first two PCR rounds, approximately 10 cycles each, used TRBV1-TRBV30 forward primers and a C-beta reverse primer. TCRdb re-derived calls from the multiplex PCR reads in MiXCR, one entry per CDR3 protein. Among about 50,000 distinct CDR3 sequences listed, about 80% were seen once. Sequenced: liver tumor tissue from sampling region 5. Documented subset: tumor region T5, tumor centre. Every receptor here comes from a man aged 40-49 years with primary liver carcinoma and hepatitis B virus infection.

Remarks on this clonotype: A read error may account for a junction end that differs from germline. The chain has TRBV29-1 and TRBJ2-3; D perhaps matches TRBD2 (6 bases). The germline V gene has CDR1 SQVTM and CDR2 ANQGSEA. The CDR3 sequence is 17 residues long. DNA for the CDR3: TGCAGCGTCCGAACCACCCTTAGGTGGGAGGATACAGATACGCAATATTTT. Residues: CSVRTTLRWEDTDTQYF.

The table lists this clonotype with a few counts. The chain couples TRBV2 to TRBJ2-7; 8 bases map to TRBD2. V shed 7 bases and J 0 bases; nucleotides not matched to a gene: 2. Germline CDR1 and CDR2: SNHLY and FYNNEI. The CDR3 is 13 residues long. The CDR3 here is CASTGGGSYEQYF. CDR3 sequence (DNA): TGTGCCAGCACCGGGGGGGGCTCCTACGAGCAGTACTTC.

On this clonotype itself: Given a much more abundant clone one base away, this may be a read error. V usage is TRBV28 and J usage is TRBJ2-6; 8 nucleotides align to TRBD2. The CDR3 totals 15 residues. Germline V lookup: CDR1 MDHEN, CDR2 SYDVKM. CDR3 sequence (DNA): TGTGCCAGCACGGGGGGGAACTCTGGGGTCAACGTCCTGACTTTC. Translating it yields CASTGGNSGVNVLTF.

Notes on this clonotype: A read error may account for a junction end that differs from germline. V gene TRBV12-3 or TRBV12-4 combines with J gene TRBJ2-3; 9 bases agree with TRBD2. The CDR3 sequence is 15 residues long. The CDR3 loop is CVSSLASGDIDTQYF. Written as DNA, the CDR3 is TGTGTCAGCAGTTTAGCTAGCGGGGACATAGATACGCAGTATTTT.

The chain has TRBV11-3 and TRBJ2-1, with D unclear. V was pared by 6 bases and J by 6 bases, with 9 bases between. CDR1 and CDR2 (germline): SGHNT, YENEEA. The CDR3 is 12 residues long. CDR3 nucleotides: TGTGCCAGCAGATCGAATGCCAATGAGCAGTTCTTC. It specifies CASRSNANEQFF.

Details on this clonotype: At one of its ends the junction is not consistent with the germline gene, which may arise from a read error. The V call is TRBV7-9, the J call TRBJ2-7, with TRBD2 matching over 8 bases. Germline CDR1 reads SEHNR; CDR2 reads FQNEAQ (reference sequence). The length of the CDR3 is 16 residues. CDR3 DNA: TGTGACAGCAGTTTAGCTTCCACTAGCGGAACTTACGAGCAGTACTTC. This gives the protein CDSSLASTSGTYEQYF. The complete variable domain, with remaining parts taken from reference TRBV7-9 and TRBJ2-7, reads DTGVSQNPRHKITKRGQNVTFRCDPISEHNRLYWYRQTLGQGPEFLTYFQNEAQLEKSRLLSDRFSAERPKGSFSTLEIQRTEQGDSAMYLCDSSLASTSGTYEQYFGPGTRLTVT.

The rearrangement joins TRBV11-1 to TRBJ2-4; 12 bases match TRBD2. In germline, CDR1 is SGHAT, CDR2 FQDESV (reference sequence). The CDR3 runs 17 residues. CDR3 residues: CISSFPGTSGSKNIQYF. The CDR3 nucleotides are TGTATCAGCAGCTTTCCAGGGACTAGCGGGTCCAAAAACATTCAGTACTTC. The complete variable domain, with remaining parts taken from reference TRBV11-1 and TRBJ2-4, reads EAEVAQSPRYKITEKSQAVAFWCDPISGHATLYWYRQILGQGPELLVQFQDESVVDDSQLPKDRFSAERLKGVDSTLKIQPAELGDSAMYLCISSFPGTSGSKNIQYFGAGTRLSVL.

On this clonotype: A read error may produce the germline difference seen at one junction end. The chain joins TRBV5-1 to TRBJ2-3, with no clear D. Germline loops: CDR1 SGHRS, CDR2 YFSETQ. This CDR3 has 15 amino acids. In DNA, the CDR3 is TGTGCCAGCAGCTTGGCCAGCGTCAGCACAGATACGCAGTATTTT. Amino acid sequence: CASSLASVSTDTQYF.

This clonotype was counted once. Lacking the conserved final phenylalanine or tryptophan, this CDR3 likely reflects a read error. V and J are TRBV5-1 and TRBJ1-1, with D perhaps matching TRBD1 (5 bases). Germline values: CDR1 SGHRS, CDR2 YFSETQ. Trimming left V 0 bases short and J 3 bases short, with 9 bases between. The CDR3 has 14 amino acids. The CDR3 loop reads CASSLAGGYTEAFP. The CDR3, as DNA: TGCGCCAGCAGCTTGGCCGGGGGGTACACTGAAGCTTTCCCT.

The chain recombines TRBV19 with TRBJ2-7; tentative D call: TRBD1 (6 bases). Trimming removed 8 bases at V and 4 bases at J, with 21 bases between. CDR3 length: 15 residues. Germline values: CDR1 LNHDA, CDR2 SQIVND (reference sequence). The CDR3 sequence is CASCPRKYGTYEQYF. The CDR3 DNA reads as TGTGCCAGTTGCCCAAGAAAATACGGGACATACGAGCAGTACTTC.

Concerning this clonotype itself: Relative to the germline gene, one junction end is altered; a read error may explain this. The rearrangement links TRBV11-1 to TRBJ2-1; 11 positions agree with TRBD2. The germline V gene encodes CDR1 SGHAT and CDR2 FQDESV (reference sequence). The CDR3 is made up of 18 amino acids. Written as DNA, the CDR3 is TGTGCCAGCAGTTTAAGGTCCCTAGCGGGAGGATCCTACAATGAGCAGCTCTTC. It translates to CASSLRSLAGGSYNEQLF.

V and J are TRBV20-1 and TRBJ2-3; no reliable D call. The germline CDR1 and CDR2 sequences are DFQATT and SNEGSKA (reference sequence). The CDR3 is made up of 16 amino acids. V lost 0 bases to trimming and J lost 4 bases, with 17 bases between them. CDR3 residues: CSAREEPGRSADTQYF. The CDR3 DNA sequence: TGCAGTGCTAGAGAAGAGCCCGGTAGAAGCGCAGATACGCAGTATTTT.

This clonotype was counted a few times. Being one base from a much bigger clone, this may be a read error. The chain couples TRBV19 to TRBJ1-5; D is unresolved. Germline CDR1 reads LNHDA; CDR2 reads SQIVND (reference sequence). This CDR3 has 13 residues. In DNA form, the CDR3 reads TGTGCCACCCGGAGGTCGGTTAATCAGTCCCAGCATTTT. Translated, it gives CATRRSVNQSQHF.

The J gene is TRBJ2-1, the V gene TRBV14; maybe TRBD1 (5 bases). CDR1 is SGHDN and CDR2 is FVKESK in the germline V gene. The CDR3 consists of 17 residues. Trimming cost V 6 bases and J 8 bases, with 26 bases left between them. The DNA of the CDR3 is TGTGCCAGCAGTCACAGACAGCTTTCGAATGTACCCGATGAGCAGTTCTTC. As protein: CASSHRQLSNVPDEQFF.

Notes on this clonotype: The CDR3 end shows no conserved phenylalanine or tryptophan, and so a read error is likely. The V call is TRBV6-1, the J call TRBJ2-1; the match to TRBD2 covers 8 bases. CDR1 MNHNS and CDR2 SASEGT come from the germline V gene. The length of the CDR3 is 14 residues. With 11 bases clipped from V and 6 bases from J, the junction kept 12 bases outside the gene matches. CDR3 protein: CAHWSGRALNEQFL. DNA of the CDR3: TGTGCCCACTGGTCCGGGAGGGCCCTCAATGAGCAGTTCTTG.

This clonotype came up once. The CDR3 does not end in the conserved phenylalanine or tryptophan, so this is likely a read error. The chain employs TRBV12-3 or TRBV12-4 and TRBJ1-5; TRBD1 is a possible D gene (6 bases). The J call is doubtful: the DNA matches TRBJ2-3 better. The CDR3 totals 14 residues. For the CDR3, the DNA is TGTGCCAGCAGCCAACAGGGCGACAATCAGCCCCAGTATCTT. Translated: CASSQQGDNQPQYL.

This clonotype has just a few counts. The chain uses TRBV20-1 and TRBJ2-7; weak D call: TRBD2 (6 bases). Germline values: CDR1 DFQATT, CDR2 SNEGSKA (reference sequence). The CDR3 loop spans 15 amino acids. With 3 bases removed from V and 0 bases from J, the gap between germline ends came to 15 bases. This chain's CDR3 is CSASIPLGLSYEQYF. Here the CDR3 DNA reads TGCAGTGCTAGTATTCCCCTGGGACTCTCCTACGAGCAGTACTTC.

There are a few counts of this clonotype. The chain couples TRBV29-1 to TRBJ2-5; 8 positions match TRBD1. The CDR3 is 13 residues long. CDR1 SQVTM and CDR2 ANQGSEA come from the germline V gene. CDR3 coding DNA: TGCGGCGATCAGGGGGCGGATTCCAAGACCCAGTACTTC. Translated: CGDQGADSKTQYF.

This clonotype came up once. An end of the junction differs from the germline gene, which may be a read error. The chain carries TRBV13 and TRBJ1-5; D gene ambiguous. CDR3 length equals 14 residues. Germline CDR1 PRHDT, CDR2 FYEKMQ (reference sequence). Written as DNA, the CDR3 is TGTGTCAGCAGCTTAGGAGGGTATCATCAGCCCCAGCATTTT. Translated: CVSSLGGYHQPQHF.

With regard to this clonotype: The junction departs from germline at one end; a sequencing error may be responsible. The V and J genes are TRBV7-8 and TRBJ2-1; 11 bases map to TRBD2. The CDR3 has 17 residues. In germline, CDR1 is SGHVS, CDR2 FQNEAQ. The DNA for the CDR3 is TGTGCCAGCATCTTCTTAGCGGGAGGGCCGGTTTCCAACGAGCAGTTTTTC. Encoded protein: CASIFLAGGPVSNEQFF.

Note on this clonotype: An end of the junction differs from the germline gene, which may be a read error. This chain connects TRBV29-1 to TRBJ1-1; D is undetermined. Germline-derived CDR1 and CDR2 are SQVTM and ANQGSEA. CDR3 size: 12 residues. In DNA, the CDR3 is TGCAGTGTTGAATGCGGGGTCACTGAAGCTTTCTTT. Amino acids: CSVECGVTEAFF.

Here the CDR3 reads CSFNHYGYTF. DNA of the CDR3: TGCAGCTTCAACCACTATGGCTACACCTTC. V is TRBV29-1 and J is TRBJ1-2; D not certain. The CDR3 sequence is 10 residues long. Germline values: CDR1 SQVTM, CDR2 ANQGSEA. Trimming left V 8 bases short and J 3 bases short, with 7 bases between. The variable domain in full, completed from reference TRBV29-1 and TRBJ1-2, reads SAVISQKPSRDICQRGTSLTIQCQVDSQVTMMFWYRQQPGQSLTLIATANQGSEATYESGFVIDKFPISRPNLTFSTLTVSNMSPEDSSIYLCSFNHYGYTFGSGTRLTVV.

The rearrangement links TRBV7-9 to TRBJ2-1; D is unresolved. Germline V gene data show CDR1 as SEHNR and CDR2 as FQNEAQ (reference sequence). Between the trimmed V and J ends, which lost 1 base and 5 bases, there was a span of 9 bases. The CDR3 is made up of 14 amino acids. The CDR3: CASSLGRMNNEQFF. The CDR3 nucleotides are TGTGCCAGCAGCTTAGGTAGGATGAACAATGAGCAGTTCTTC.